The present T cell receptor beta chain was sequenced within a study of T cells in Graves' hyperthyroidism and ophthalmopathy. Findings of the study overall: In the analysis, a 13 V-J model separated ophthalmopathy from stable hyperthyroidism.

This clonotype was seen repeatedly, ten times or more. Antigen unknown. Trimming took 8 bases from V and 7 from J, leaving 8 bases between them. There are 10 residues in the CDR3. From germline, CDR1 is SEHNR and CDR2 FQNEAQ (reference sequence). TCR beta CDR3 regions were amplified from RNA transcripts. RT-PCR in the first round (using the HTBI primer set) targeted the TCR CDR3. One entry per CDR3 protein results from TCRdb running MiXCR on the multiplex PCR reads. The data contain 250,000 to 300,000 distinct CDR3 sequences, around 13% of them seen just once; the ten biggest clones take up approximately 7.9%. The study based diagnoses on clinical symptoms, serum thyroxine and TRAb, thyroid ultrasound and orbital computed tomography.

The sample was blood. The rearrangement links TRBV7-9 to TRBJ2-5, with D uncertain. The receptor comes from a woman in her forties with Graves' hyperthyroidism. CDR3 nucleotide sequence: TGTGCCAGCCCAATAATGACCCAGTACTTC. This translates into CASPIMTQYF.